Below, one TCR beta chain is given with its context. This CDR3 spans 14 amino acids. Germline CDR1 and CDR2: SGHTA and FQGNSA. V gave up 7 bases and J gave up 2 bases; unmatched junction bases: 4. The data stem from a study of cytomegalovirus exposure and HLA in healthy donors. 13 Jbeta primers and 60 Vbeta primers were used for the PCR. Assay used: immunoSEQ multiplex PCR; TCRdb lists only in-frame clones, some missing. The sample includes roughly 190,000 clones, roughly 80% seen only once; the top ten take approximately 2.6%. Sequencing was performed on PBMCs. V usage is TRBV7-2 and J usage is TRBJ2-7, with 11 bases matching TRBD1. This TCR derives from a female donor in good health and CMV-seronegative. Here the CDR3 DNA reads TGTGCCAGCACCGGGACAGGGGGAACCTACGAGCAGTACTTC. The encoded protein is CASTGTGGTYEQYF.